Shown below are 32 T cell receptor beta chains from a single sample sequenced in a study of Ad26.COV2.S vaccination and SARS-CoV-2 variants. Sequencing was performed with immunoSEQ multiplex PCR; in TCRdb, only in-frame clones are kept and a portion is missing. Here the sample spans approximately 410,000 clones, approximately 90% being singletons. The treatment denotes: about 20 received Ad26.COV2.S at low or high dose, single or two shots; five or six received placebo; per-sample allocation not given. Specimens were obtained on day 63 following the first vaccine or placebo injection. The sample here was peripheral blood, taken in a trial of Ad26.COV2.S vaccine versus placebo. These receptors were taken from a person between 18 and 60 years old who received the Ad26.COV2.S COVID-19 vaccine or a placebo.

This clone came up once. This chain links TRBV2 with TRBJ2-5; weak D call: TRBD1 (6 bases). This CDR3 has 13 residues. CDR1 is SNHLY, CDR2 FYNNEI, per germline. Trimming shortened V by 6 bases and J by 1 base, and 9 bases separated the two germline ends. CDR3 residues: CASRGTRQETQYF. DNA for the CDR3: TGTGCCAGCAGGGGGACACGCCAAGAGACCCAGTACTTC.

The chain couples TRBV15 to TRBJ2-5; maybe TRBD2 (5 bases). Germline assignment: CDR1 LNHNV and CDR2 YYDKDF (reference sequence). Trimming stripped 4 bases from V and 1 base from J, with 16 bases between. The CDR3 sequence is 16 residues long. This CDR3 reads CATSTRLSVSQETQYF. The CDR3, as DNA: TGTGCCACCAGCACCCGCCTTAGCGTATCCCAAGAGACCCAGTACTTC.

This chain joins TRBV9 and TRBJ2-7; D call uncertain. The germline V gene encodes CDR1 SGDLS and CDR2 YYNGEE. This CDR3 is 14 amino acids long. V lost 0 bases and J 3 bases, leaving 10 bases between the germline ends. This CDR3 is CASSVGGTVYEQYF. The DNA for the CDR3 is TGTGCCAGCAGCGTAGGCGGTACAGTCTACGAGCAGTACTTC.

This chain joins TRBV7-9 and TRBJ2-4, with 8 bases identical to TRBD2. Germline CDR1 reads SEHNR; CDR2 reads FQNEAQ (reference sequence). V was pared by 5 bases and J by 8 bases, with 14 bases of the junction left unmatched. The CDR3 loop spans 16 amino acids. The CDR3 coding sequence is TGTGCCAGCAGCCAAGGCGCGGGACTAGATTTCGACATTCAGTACTTC. Amino acid sequence: CASSQGAGLDFDIQYF.

This sequence joins TRBV19 and TRBJ2-3; 9 positions match TRBD2. The CDR3 has 16 amino acids. Germline loops: CDR1 LNHDA, CDR2 SQIVND (reference sequence). V lost 10 bases to trimming and J lost 1 base; unmatched junction nucleotides: 12. CDR3 nucleotide sequence: TGTGCCACCGCTAAACCTAGCGGGACTGGCACAGATACGCAGTATTTT. Translating it yields CATAKPSGTGTDTQYF.

In nucleotides, the CDR3 is TGCGCCAGCAGCTTGGATCTAAGCTCCTACAATGAGCAGTTCTTC. This sequence encodes CASSLDLSSYNEQFF. The chain joins TRBV5-1 to TRBJ2-1; D is ambiguous. Per the germline V gene, CDR1 is SGHRS and CDR2 is YFSETQ. V was pared by 0 bases and J by 0 bases, with 7 bases between. This CDR3 contains 15 residues.

This clone was seen once. The rearrangement joins TRBV9 to TRBJ2-7, with 8 bases identical to TRBD1. The ends lost 4 bases at V and 5 bases at J; junction bases unmatched: 8. From germline, CDR1 is SGDLS and CDR2 YYNGEE. This CDR3 comprises 14 residues. In DNA, the CDR3 is TGTGCCAGCAGCACTCGAGGACAGGGCGACGAGCAGTACTTC. Translating it yields CASSTRGQGDEQYF.

This chain connects TRBV28 to TRBJ1-6; the D gene is possibly TRBD1 (6 bases). Germline V gene data show CDR1 as MDHEN and CDR2 as SYDVKM. V dropped 2 bases and J dropped 9 bases, with 14 bases sitting between them. The length of the CDR3 is 15 residues. For the CDR3, the DNA is TGTGCCAGCAGTTTACCGGACAGTATCGGTTCACCCCTCCACTTT. Encoded protein: CASSLPDSIGSPLHF. Combining the CDR3 with reference TRBV28 and TRBJ1-6 gives the whole variable domain DVKVTQSSRYLVKRTGEKVFLECVQDMDHENMFWYRQDPGLGLRLIYFSYDVKMKEKGDIPEGYSVSREKKERFSLILESASTNQTSMYLCASSLPDSIGSPLHFGNGTRLTVT.

V usage is TRBV7-9 and J usage is TRBJ1-1, with a possible D match to TRBD1 (5 bases). CDR3 length: 13 amino acids. Per the germline V gene, CDR1 is SEHNR and CDR2 is FQNEAQ (reference sequence). The V end lost 5 bases, the J end lost 5 bases, and 12 bases lay between the germline ends. In DNA form, the CDR3 reads TGTGCCAGCAGCGCCATGGGGGTAACTGAAGCTTTCTTT. Translation: CASSAMGVTEAFF.

This chain links TRBV5-6 with TRBJ2-7, with D possibly called TRBD1 or TRBD2 (5 bases each). V was clipped by 0 bases and J by 3 bases, with 13 bases between them. This CDR3 region has 15 residues. Germline CDR1 and CDR2: SGHDT and YYEEEE. This CDR3 reads CASSLGTGTYYEQYF. CDR3 sequence (DNA): TGTGCCAGCAGCTTGGGAACGGGGACCTACTACGAGCAGTACTTC.

This clone occurred once. The J gene is TRBJ2-1, the V gene TRBV6-5, with TRBD1 identical over 10 bases. Unmatched junction bases numbered 5, after V lost 6 bases and J lost 3 bases. This CDR3 spans 15 amino acids. Per the germline V gene, CDR1 is MNHEY and CDR2 is SVGAGI. The CDR3 loop reads CASRGDRGYYNEQFF. Written as DNA, the CDR3 is TGTGCCAGCAGGGGGGACAGGGGCTACTACAATGAGCAGTTCTTC.

This clone has a single count. The CDR3 DNA sequence: TGCAGCGCCGGGACTAGCTATGGCACAGATACGCAGTATTTT. This gives the protein CSAGTSYGTDTQYF. V is TRBV29-1 and J is TRBJ2-3; 9 bases are a match to TRBD2. The CDR3 runs to 14 residues. Germline CDR1 and CDR2: SQVTM and ANQGSEA. With V trimmed by 7 bases and J by 1 base, 6 bases remained unmatched.

The chain uses TRBV27 and TRBJ1-3, with 9 nucleotides matching TRBD1. This CDR3 region has 17 residues. Trimming took 4 bases from V and 0 from J; bases not matched to a gene: 7. Germline V gene sequence: CDR1 MNHEY, CDR2 SMNVEV (reference sequence). The CDR3, as DNA: TGTGCCAGCAGTTCGGGACAGGGATCATACTCTGGAAACACCATATATTTT. Translating it yields CASSSGQGSYSGNTIYF.

This clone has just one count. The V call is TRBV9, the J call TRBJ1-6, with TRBD1 matching over 8 bases. The V gene's germline CDR1 is SGDLS and CDR2 YYNGEE. This CDR3 region has 16 residues. Trimming took 4 bases from V and 4 from J; bases not matched to a gene: 7. CDR3 DNA sequence: TGTGCCAGCAGCAAGGGACAGGATAATTATAATTCACCCCTCCACTTT. Translated, it gives CASSKGQDNYNSPLHF.

The chain combines TRBV6-5 with TRBJ1-1, with 7 bases lining up with TRBD1. CDR1 and CDR2 (germline): MNHEY, SVGAGI. The length of the CDR3 is 13 residues. The V segment lost 5 bases and the J segment 6 bases; nucleotides outside the gene matches: 6. The CDR3 here is CASSTNRGSEAFF. CDR3 coding DNA: TGTGCCAGCAGTACCAACAGGGGATCTGAAGCTTTCTTT.

The genes are TRBV29-1 and TRBJ1-1, with D perhaps TRBD1 (5 bases). CDR1 SQVTM and CDR2 ANQGSEA come from the germline V gene. This CDR3 is built from 16 residues. The V gene lost 0 bases and the J gene lost 0 bases, with 14 bases spanning the gap. CDR3 bases: TGCAGCGTTGAAGATGGGGGTACCGTTGTGAACACTGAAGCTTTCTTT. This gives the protein CSVEDGGTVVNTEAFF.

The count of this clone is one. This sequence joins TRBV13 and TRBJ1-2, with 7 bases matching TRBD1. The CDR3 is 14 amino acids. The germline CDR1 and CDR2 sequences are PRHDT and FYEKMQ (reference sequence). V dropped 6 bases and J dropped 4; count of bases not matched to a gene: 8. This chain's CDR3 is CASRRTGGSYGYTF. CDR3 nucleotides: TGTGCCAGCAGAAGGACAGGAGGGTCCTATGGCTACACCTTC.

This chain uses TRBV5-5 with TRBJ2-7; no firm D call. This CDR3 is 15 amino acids long. V was trimmed by 3 bases and J by 1 base, leaving 14 bases between them. Germline V lookup: CDR1 SGHKS, CDR2 YYEKEE (reference sequence). The CDR3 nucleotides are TGTGCCAGCAGCTATGCGTCCCTTGGGTCCTACGAGCAGTACTTC. Protein product: CASSYASLGSYEQYF.

Only one count was recorded for this clone. V is TRBV11-2 and J is TRBJ1-3; possibly TRBD1 for D (6 bases). CDR1 SGHAT and CDR2 FQNNGV come from the germline V gene. This CDR3 contains 17 residues. V was cut by 6 bases and J by 4 bases, with 22 bases left in between. CDR3 in amino acids: CASRPPGTSSEGNTIYF. CDR3 nucleotides: TGTGCCAGCAGACCGCCCGGGACAAGCTCTGAAGGAAACACCATATATTTT.

The CDR3 DNA reads TGTGCCAGCAGCTTGGATAAGAACACCGGGGAGCTGTTTTTT. It codes for CASSLDKNTGELFF. The rearrangement uses TRBV5-4 and TRBJ2-2; no definite D call. The CDR3 loop spans 14 amino acids. Germline values: CDR1 SGHNT, CDR2 YYREEE (reference sequence). V was cut by 0 bases and J by 1 base, with 4 bases left in between.

This chain connects TRBV7-2 to TRBJ1-5; D uncertain. Looked up from germline, CDR1 is SGHTA and CDR2 is FQGNSA. The CDR3 is made up of 13 amino acids. Trimming stripped 5 bases from V and 0 bases from J, with 5 bases between. The CDR3 DNA reads as TGTGCCAGCAGCCCAGATAGCAATCAGCCCCAGCATTTT. Its translation is CASSPDSNQPQHF.

The chain uses TRBV7-6 and TRBJ1-1; 10 positions match TRBD1. The CDR3 has 14 amino acids. Per the germline V gene, CDR1 is SGHVS and CDR2 is FNYEAQ. After removal of 5 bases from V and 6 bases from J, the junction contained 6 bases not matched to a gene. This CDR3 reads CASSPGQGMSEAFF. CDR3 DNA sequence: TGTGCCAGCAGCCCGGGACAGGGGATGTCTGAAGCTTTCTTT.

This chain links TRBV27 with TRBJ2-3; 12 positions agree with TRBD2. This CDR3 region has 18 residues. J gave up 2 bases and V 4 bases, and 10 bases lay outside the gene matches. The germline V gene encodes CDR1 MNHEY and CDR2 SMNVEV (reference sequence). CDR3: CASSSYPLAGGPTDTQYF. The CDR3 DNA reads TGTGCCAGCAGTTCATACCCCCTAGCGGGGGGGCCCACAGATACGCAGTATTTT.

In DNA form, the CDR3 reads TGTGCTAGCGATATCGGGGTAGCGGGGTCTACCACCGGGGAGCTGTTTTTT. Residues: CASDIGVAGSTTGELFF. The V call is TRBV7-9, the J call TRBJ2-2, with TRBD2 identical over 8 bases. The CDR3 totals 17 residues. Germline CDR1 reads SEHNR; CDR2 reads FQNEAQ (reference sequence).

The chain has TRBV7-2 and TRBJ2-3, with D possibly being TRBD2 (6 bases). Trimming shortened V by 1 base and J by 4 bases, and 6 bases separated the two germline ends. The CDR3 spans 13 residues. The V gene's germline CDR1 is SGHTA and CDR2 FQGNSA. The CDR3 DNA reads TGTGCCAGCAGCTTAGGACTAGCAGATACGCAGTATTTT. The encoded protein is CASSLGLADTQYF.

The chain employs TRBV10-1 and TRBJ2-3; TRBD2 agrees at 9 bases. Germline V gene lookup returns CDR1 WNHNN and CDR2 SYGVQD (reference sequence). Losses at the gene ends were 0 bases for V and 5 bases for J; bases not matched to a gene: 6. CDR3 length equals 16 residues. The CDR3 coding sequence is TGCGCCAGCAGTGAGTCGAGCGGGGGGCCGGGAGATACGCAGTATTTT. This gives the protein CASSESSGGPGDTQYF.

The chain carries TRBV4-2 and TRBJ2-2, with D uncertain. Germline V lookup: CDR1 LGHNA, CDR2 YNFKEQ. The CDR3 consists of 17 residues. The V end lost 1 base, the J end lost 5 bases, and 17 bases lay between the germline ends. CDR3 loop: CASSQVGFAPATGELFF. The CDR3 DNA reads as TGTGCCAGCAGCCAAGTCGGTTTCGCACCGGCTACCGGGGAGCTGTTTTTT.

The chain joins TRBV29-1 to TRBJ2-4; D uncertain. With 4 bases removed from V and 0 bases from J, the gap between germline ends came to 7 bases. Looked up from germline, CDR1 is SQVTM and CDR2 is ANQGSEA. The CDR3 totals 13 residues. The CDR3 region is CSVVGIAKNIQYF. The CDR3 DNA sequence: TGCAGCGTTGTAGGGATAGCCAAAAACATTCAGTACTTC. The entire variable domain, with the rest obtained from reference TRBV29-1 and TRBJ2-4, is as follows: SAVISQKPSRDICQRGTSLTIQCQVDSQVTMMFWYRQQPGQSLTLIATANQGSEATYESGFVIDKFPISRPNLTFSTLTVSNMSPEDSSIYLCSVVGIAKNIQYFGAGTRLSVL.

The V and J genes are TRBV18 and TRBJ1-2, with 7 positions matching TRBD1. The CDR3 spans 15 residues. Trimming removed 4 bases from V and 5 bases from J; junction bases left unmatched: 10. Germline lookup yields CDR1 KGHSH and CDR2 LQKENI. The CDR3 is CASSRSGGTDYGYTF. The CDR3 bases are TGTGCCAGCTCACGATCAGGGGGTACGGATTATGGCTACACCTTC.

CDR3 DNA: TGTGCCAGCAGTGAAGGACATGGATACTCCTACGAGCAGTACTTC. This encodes CASSEGHGYSYEQYF. This chain links TRBV2 with TRBJ2-7; D is undetermined. V shed 1 base and J shed 0 bases, with 10 bases lying between them. Looked up from germline, CDR1 is SNHLY and CDR2 is FYNNEI. The CDR3 is made up of 15 amino acids.

The rearrangement joins TRBV19 to TRBJ1-5; 9 nucleotides match TRBD1. V dropped 7 bases and J dropped 1; count of bases not matched to a gene: 17. This CDR3 is 19 amino acids long. In germline, CDR1 is LNHDA, CDR2 SQIVND (reference sequence). The CDR3 sequence: CASTTFLWGTGTSNQPQHF. The DNA of the CDR3 is TGTGCCAGTACCACCTTCCTGTGGGGGACAGGGACCAGCAATCAGCCCCAGCATTTT. The full variable domain, with the rest looked up from reference TRBV19 and TRBJ1-5, is DGGITQSPKYLFRKEGQNVTLSCEQNLNHDAMYWYRQDPGQGLRLIYYSQIVNDFQKGDIAEGYSVSREKKESFPLTVTSAQKNPTAFYLCASTTFLWGTGTSNQPQHFGDGTRLSIL.

This chain joins TRBV18 and TRBJ2-1, with 9 nucleotides matching TRBD2. Germline V gene data show CDR1 as KGHSH and CDR2 as LQKENI. Trimming took 5 bases from V and 3 from J; bases not matched to a gene: 11. The CDR3 spans 17 residues. The CDR3 bases are TGTGCCAGCTCATCCCTTCCGGGACTAGCCCTCTACAATGAGCAGTTCTTC. Translated, it gives CASSSLPGLALYNEQFF.